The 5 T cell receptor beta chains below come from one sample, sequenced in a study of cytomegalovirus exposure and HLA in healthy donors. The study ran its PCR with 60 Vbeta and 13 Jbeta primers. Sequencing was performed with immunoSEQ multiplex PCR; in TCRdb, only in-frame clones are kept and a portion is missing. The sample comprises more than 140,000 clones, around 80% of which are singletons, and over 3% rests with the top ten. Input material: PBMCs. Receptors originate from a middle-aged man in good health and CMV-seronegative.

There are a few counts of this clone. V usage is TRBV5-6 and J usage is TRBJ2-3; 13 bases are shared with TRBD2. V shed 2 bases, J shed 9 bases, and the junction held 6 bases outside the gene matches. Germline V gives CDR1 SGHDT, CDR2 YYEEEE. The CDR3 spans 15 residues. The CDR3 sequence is CASSLRLAGGETQYF. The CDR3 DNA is TGTGCCAGCAGCTTAAGACTAGCGGGGGGCGAAACGCAGTATTTT.

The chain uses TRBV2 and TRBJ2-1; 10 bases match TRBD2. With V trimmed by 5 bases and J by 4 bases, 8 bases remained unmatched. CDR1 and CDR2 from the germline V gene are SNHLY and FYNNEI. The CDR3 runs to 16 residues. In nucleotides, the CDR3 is TGTGCCAGCAGTAGAGGACTAGCGGAGCCTTACAATGAGCAGTTCTTC. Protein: CASSRGLAEPYNEQFF.

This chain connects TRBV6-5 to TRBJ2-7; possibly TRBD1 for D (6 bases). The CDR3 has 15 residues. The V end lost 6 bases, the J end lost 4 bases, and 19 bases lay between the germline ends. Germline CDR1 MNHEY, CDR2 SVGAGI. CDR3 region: CASSSPRQATYEQYF. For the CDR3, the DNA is TGTGCCAGCAGCTCCCCGCGACAGGCTACATACGAGCAGTACTTC.

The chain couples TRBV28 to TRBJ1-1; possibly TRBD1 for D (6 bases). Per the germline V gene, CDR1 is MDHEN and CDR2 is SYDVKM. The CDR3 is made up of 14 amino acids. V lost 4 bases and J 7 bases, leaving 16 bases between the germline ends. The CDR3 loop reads CASSWYRVRGEAFF. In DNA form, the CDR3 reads TGTGCCAGCAGTTGGTACAGGGTCCGGGGTGAAGCTTTCTTT. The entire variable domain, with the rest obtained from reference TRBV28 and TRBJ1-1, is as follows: DVKVTQSSRYLVKRTGEKVFLECVQDMDHENMFWYRQDPGLGLRLIYFSYDVKMKEKGDIPEGYSVSREKKERFSLILESASTNQTSMYLCASSWYRVRGEAFFGQGTRLTVV.

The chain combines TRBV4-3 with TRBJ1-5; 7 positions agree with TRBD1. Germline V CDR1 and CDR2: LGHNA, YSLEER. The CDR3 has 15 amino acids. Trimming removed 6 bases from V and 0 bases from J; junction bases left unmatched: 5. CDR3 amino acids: CASRHRQGSNQPQHF. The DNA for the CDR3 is TGCGCCAGCAGACACAGACAGGGTAGCAATCAGCCCCAGCATTTT.